This T cell receptor beta chain was identified in a study of T cell responses to AZD1222 COVID-19 vaccine (dated by TCRdb to the early 2020s). For the study in its entirety: TCR sequencing was performed for about 240 trial participants, of whom about 200 were given two doses of AZD1222 and around 25 were given two doses of MenACWY control vaccine. Trial participants were enrolled by age into 18-55, 56-69 and 70-plus year subgroups, with approximately 160, 26 and 62 TCR-sequenced participants respectively.

The CDR3 regions of human TCRbeta chains were analyzed by immunosequencing. The authors' analysis ran thus. TCRs in the repertoires were matched against a reference library of SARS-CoV-2-specific TCRs that had been generated with the MIRA antigen-specificity platform. Breadth was defined as the fraction of unique TCRs that were SARS-CoV-2-associated, and depth was defined as the fraction of total T cells that were SARS-CoV-2-associated. Using the MIRA data, each spike-specific TCR was assigned both to the spike region to which the TCR was reactive and to a CD4 or CD8 class. Log10-transformed breadth and depth values were compared by one-way ANOVA with Sidak's multiple comparisons tests. Drawn from immuneACCESS, this table holds only the in-frame rearrangements with V and J called that TCRdb kept. Clones are partly lost; checked studies trace under half to an unresolved V gene and leave the rest unexplained. V, J and clone size were drawn from that table, and D and trimming were deduced from the DNA. The sample contains more than 150,000 clones, 85% to 90% of them found a single time. About 9.8% of the sample is held by the ten biggest clonotypes.

The sample's time point label is to be understood as: about 28 days (+/-7) after the second vaccine dose. AZD1222 recipients whose second dose came at about 4 weeks and those whose second dose came at about 12 weeks were combined into one group, since spike-specific TCR depth and breadth did not differ between the two schedules. Samples from vaccinated people were obtained from the UK trials COV001 and COV002, which included a single-blind randomized controlled phase 2/3 trial of AZD1222 (ChAdOx1 nCoV-19) in healthy adults. For TCRbeta chain sequencing, PBMC samples were collected from trial participants at day 0 and at day 28 after the second dose. Study-wide findings and limitations: Only six or seven AZD1222 recipients were SARS-CoV-2 seropositive at baseline, limiting conclusions about previously exposed vaccinees. Participants were mostly white British, with more females than males. The authors suggested clonal diversity may have been underestimated. No day 14 peak-response samples were available, so repertoires were characterized only after the peak T cell response. Spike-specific TCR breadth and depth rose significantly after two AZD1222 doses compared with day 0 and with MenACWY recipients. The vaccine-associated CD4 TCRs covered the entire spike protein, and the dominant responses fell in regions 160-218 and 743-854. In the small 56-69-year group, the increase in depth fell short of significance, most likely because of low power. Reportedly, almost half of the unique spike-specific TCRs recognized epitopes lying outside the regions that are mutated in the B.1.351 and B.1.1.7 variants.

About this clone itself: This clone's antigen is unknown. Base qualities were left out, and no much larger clone turns up one base away.

Via the germline V gene, CDR1 is MNHEY and CDR2 SVGEGT. Relative to germline, V is 5 bases shorter and J is 2 bases shorter, with 8 bases between their ends. Including the terminal cysteine and phenylalanine, the CDR3 comprises 13 residues. The CDR3 DNA has 39 bases and is translated from base 1. The starting material was peripheral blood, obtained 28 days after the second AZD1222 dose. This receptor chain uses TRBV6-2 or TRBV6-3 and TRBJ2-3, with no D gene named confidently. The sequence derives from an adult who received the AZD1222 COVID-19 vaccine. The encoded CDR3 is CASSKVITDTQYF. The bases read TGTGCCAGCAGTAAGGTGATCACAGATACGCAGTATTTT.